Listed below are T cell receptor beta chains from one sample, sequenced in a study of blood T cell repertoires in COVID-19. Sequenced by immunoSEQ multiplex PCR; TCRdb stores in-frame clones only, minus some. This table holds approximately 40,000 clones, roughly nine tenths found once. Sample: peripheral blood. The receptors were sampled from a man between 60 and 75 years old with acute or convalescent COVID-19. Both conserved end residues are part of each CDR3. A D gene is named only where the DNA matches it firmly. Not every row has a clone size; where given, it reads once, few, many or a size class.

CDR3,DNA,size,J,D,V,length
CASRLPANYGYTF,TGTGCCAGCAGATTACCAGCGAACTATGGCTACACCTTC,NA,TRBJ1-2,NA,TRBV2,13
CASSAGLTTREYGYTF,TGTGCCAGCAGCGCGGGACTTACGACGCGTGAATATGGCTACACCTTC,NA,TRBJ1-2,NA,TRBV7-9,16
CASSQALNTEAFF,TGCGCCAGCAGTCAGGCCCTGAACACTGAAGCTTTCTTT,NA,TRBJ1-1,NA,TRBV23-1,13
CASSQTGGAAGELFF,TGCGCCAGCAGCCAAACAGGCGGCGCCGCCGGGGAGCTGTTTTTT,NA,TRBJ2-2,NA,TRBV4-1,15
CATEVAGGGGTQYF,TGTGCCACAGAGGTAGCGGGAGGAGGGGGGACCCAGTACTTC,once,TRBJ2-5,TRBD2,TRBV24-1,14
CASSYPDREGEKLFF,TGTGCCAGCAGTTACCCGGACAGGGAAGGAGAAAAACTGTTTTTT,NA,TRBJ1-4,TRBD1,TRBV6-6,15
CASSQEARRYTGELFF,TGTGCCAGCAGCCAAGAGGCGCGCAGGTACACCGGGGAGCTGTTTTTT,NA,TRBJ2-2,NA,TRBV4-2,16
CATSRGGQGEYGYTF,TGTGCCACCAGCAGAGGAGGCCAGGGGGAGTATGGCTACACCTTC,NA,TRBJ1-2,TRBD1,TRBV15,15
CASSTTGGRYEQYF,TGTGCCAGTAGTACAACAGGGGGACGTTACGAGCAGTACTTC,NA,TRBJ2-7,TRBD1,TRBV19,14
CASSSDRAYYEQYF,TGTGCCAGCAGTTCGGACAGGGCCTATTACGAGCAGTACTTC,few,TRBJ2-7,TRBD1,TRBV27,14
CAIFLRDRGDNGYTF,TGTGCCATCTTTCTCCGGGACAGGGGGGACAATGGCTACACCTTC,NA,TRBJ1-2,TRBD1,TRBV28,15
CASSRISGGEQFF,TGTGCCAGCAGCCGGATAAGCGGGGGTGAGCAGTTCTTC,NA,TRBJ2-1,TRBD2,TRBV4-2,13
CASSLGQGQRNTIYF,TGTGCCAGCAGTTTGGGACAGGGGCAACGGAACACCATATATTTT,NA,TRBJ1-3,TRBD1,TRBV2,15
CASGPYRVGGELFF,TGTGCTAGTGGTCCGTACAGGGTGGGCGGGGAGCTGTTTTTT,NA,TRBJ2-2,NA,TRBV12-5,14
CASSLDYSGNTIYF,TGTGCCAGCAGCTTAGACTACTCTGGAAACACCATATATTTT,NA,TRBJ1-3,NA,TRBV7-2,14
CASSLSGNQPQHF,TGTGCCAGCAGTTTGTCAGGTAATCAGCCCCAGCATTTT,NA,TRBJ1-5,NA,TRBV12-3/TRBV12-4,13
CASSPSSSYNEQFF,TGTGCCAGCAGCCCTTCGTCCTCCTACAATGAGCAGTTCTTC,NA,TRBJ2-1,NA,TRBV5-8,14
CASSIDTRDEQYF,TGTGCCAGCAGCATCGATACTAGGGACGAGCAGTACTTC,NA,TRBJ2-7,NA,TRBV5-4,13
CASSTGSTDTQYF,TGTGCCAGCAGTACAGGGAGCACAGATACGCAGTATTTT,once,TRBJ2-3,NA,TRBV6-2/TRBV6-3,13
CATSDFGTNTIYF,TGTGCCACCAGTGATTTTGGCACAAACACCATATATTTT,NA,TRBJ1-3,NA,TRBV24-1,13
CASSRGGRTDTQYF,TGCGCCAGCAGCAGGGGTGGTAGAACAGATACGCAGTATTTT,NA,TRBJ2-3,NA,TRBV5-1,14
CASSARLAGGPLEQYF,TGTGCCAGCAGTGCCCGACTAGCGGGAGGACCTCTCGAGCAGTACTTC,NA,TRBJ2-7,TRBD2,TRBV6-1,16
CASSSRLAGGQETQYF,TGTGCCAGCAGCTCCCGACTAGCGGGAGGGCAGGAGACCCAGTACTTC,NA,TRBJ2-5,TRBD2,TRBV7-2,16
CASSFPNRIQPQHF,TGTGCCAGCAGTTTCCCGAACAGGATCCAGCCCCAGCATTTT,NA,TRBJ1-5,NA,TRBV28,14
CASSTGPQETQYF,TGTGCCAGCAGTACAGGGCCTCAAGAGACCCAGTACTTC,NA,TRBJ2-5,NA,TRBV12-3/TRBV12-4,13
CASRPDGGANSPLHF,TGCGCCAGCAGACCCGACGGTGGGGCTAATTCACCCCTCCACTTT,few,TRBJ1-6,NA,TRBV5-1,15
CASSANWRNTEAFF,TGTGCCAGCAGCGCGAATTGGAGGAACACTGAAGCTTTCTTT,few,TRBJ1-1,NA,TRBV5-6,14
CASSPGTGGTEAFF,TGTGCCAGCAGCCCCGGGACAGGGGGCACTGAAGCTTTCTTT,few,TRBJ1-1,TRBD1,TRBV11-2,14
CASVTGLTYEQYF,TGTGCCAGCGTGACAGGGCTCACCTACGAGCAGTACTTC,NA,TRBJ2-7,TRBD1,TRBV28,13
CASTLRGEQYF,TGTGCCAGCACCCTTAGGGGCGAGCAGTACTTC,NA,TRBJ2-7,NA,TRBV6-5,11
CASSSRTPGGTGELFF,TGTGCCAGCAGCTCTAGGACGCCGGGGGGAACCGGGGAGCTGTTTTTT,NA,TRBJ2-2,TRBD2,TRBV28,16
CASSSRFFGANVLTF,TGTGCCAGCAGCTCTCGGTTCTTCGGGGCCAACGTCCTGACTTTC,few,TRBJ2-6,NA,TRBV7-2,15
CASSREGAKSNEQYF,TGTGCCAGCAGCCGGGAGGGGGCTAAATCGAACGAGCAGTACTTC,NA,TRBJ2-7,NA,TRBV6-5,15
CASSLYSSGPTYGYTF,TGTGCCAGCAGCTTATATTCGTCTGGGCCTACCTATGGCTACACCTTC,NA,TRBJ1-2,NA,TRBV7-8,16
CASAARGYGYTF,TGTGCCAGCGCGGCCAGGGGCTATGGCTACACCTTC,NA,TRBJ1-2,NA,TRBV11-2,12
CATSRDAGAANTGELFF,TGTGCCACCAGCAGGGATGCGGGGGCAGCGAACACCGGGGAGCTGTTTTTT,NA,TRBJ2-2,NA,TRBV15,17
CASSLGTAQGELFF,TGTGCCAGCAGCTTGGGGACTGCCCAGGGGGAGCTGTTTTTT,NA,TRBJ2-2,NA,TRBV11-3,14
CASSPTQVTGDTEAFF,TGTGCCAGCTCACCAACACAGGTTACAGGGGACACTGAAGCTTTCTTT,NA,TRBJ1-1,TRBD1,TRBV18,16
CASSLSGRNTEAFF,TGTGCCAGCAGTTTATCGGGGCGAAACACTGAAGCTTTCTTT,NA,TRBJ1-1,NA,TRBV27,14
CAWMARGLGAFF,TGTGCCTGGATGGCCAGGGGTTTGGGAGCTTTCTTT,NA,TRBJ1-1,NA,TRBV30,12
CASSSGPLISGRAYGEQFF,TGTGCCAGCAGCTCCGGTCCCCTTATTAGCGGGAGGGCCTATGGTGAGCAGTTCTTC,NA,TRBJ2-1,TRBD2,TRBV11-2,19
CSASMTSGRRIADEQYF,TGCAGTGCTAGTATGACTAGCGGGAGACGAATCGCAGACGAGCAGTACTTC,NA,TRBJ2-7,TRBD2,TRBV20-1,17
CASTPGDRVQEGTQYF,TGCGCCAGCACCCCAGGGGACAGGGTACAGGAGGGTACGCAGTATTTT,NA,TRBJ2-3,TRBD1,TRBV5-1,16
CASNHGVEGTEAFF,TGTGCCAGCAACCACGGGGTGGAGGGTACTGAAGCTTTCTTT,NA,TRBJ1-1,NA,TRBV2,14
CASSSSGINYNEQFF,TGTGCCAGCAGTTCGTCCGGGATCAATTACAATGAGCAGTTCTTC,NA,TRBJ2-1,NA,TRBV6-2/TRBV6-3,15
CATQGGANTGELFF,TGCGCCACCCAAGGGGGCGCGAACACCGGGGAGCTGTTTTTT,NA,TRBJ2-2,TRBD1,TRBV5-1,14
CATHRAGNSPLHF,TGTGCCACCCACAGGGCGGGCAATTCACCCCTCCACTTT,NA,TRBJ1-6,NA,TRBV7-2,13
CASSQGGDTQYF,TGTGCCAGCAGCCAAGGGGGCGATACGCAGTATTTT,NA,TRBJ2-3,NA,TRBV14,12
CASSAKTGVIGQTYQPQHF,TGTGCCAGTAGTGCCAAGACAGGGGTGATAGGTCAAACTTATCAGCCCCAGCATTTT,NA,TRBJ1-5,TRBD1,TRBV19,19
CASSQVGTKGTQYF,TGTGCCAGCAGTCAAGTGGGGACAAAGGGTACCCAGTACTTC,medium-sized,TRBJ2-5,NA,TRBV14,14
CAISDPDSGAFF,TGTGCCATCAGTGACCCGGACAGCGGAGCTTTCTTT,once,TRBJ1-1,NA,TRBV10-3,12
CASSLLTGANYGYTF,TGTGCCAGCAGCCTTCTGACAGGGGCTAACTATGGCTACACCTTC,NA,TRBJ1-2,TRBD1,TRBV28,15
CASTRLIPDTQYF,TGTGCCAGCACGAGACTAATCCCAGATACGCAGTATTTT,NA,TRBJ2-3,NA,TRBV2,13
CATLPGGLTEAFF,TGTGCCACCCTCCCTGGGGGGTTAACTGAAGCTTTCTTT,NA,TRBJ1-1,NA,TRBV28,13
CASSFRTLYTNTGELFF,TGCGCCAGCAGCTTCCGGACACTCTACACGAACACCGGGGAGCTGTTTTTT,NA,TRBJ2-2,NA,TRBV5-1,17
CASSIAAGSGNTIYF,TGTGCCAGTAGTATAGCCGCGGGCTCTGGAAACACCATATATTTT,NA,TRBJ1-3,NA,TRBV19,15
CASSLGPAGGDTQYF,TGTGCCAGCAGCTTGGGTCCAGCGGGAGGAGATACGCAGTATTTT,NA,TRBJ2-3,TRBD2,TRBV5-6,15
CASSIARDRGYQPQHF,TGTGCCAGTAGTATAGCCCGCGACAGGGGATATCAGCCCCAGCATTTT,NA,TRBJ1-5,TRBD1,TRBV19,16
CASSLDSLAGGTPNTGELFF,TGTGCCAGCAGCTTAGATTCCCTAGCGGGAGGCACACCCAACACCGGGGAGCTGTTTTTT,NA,TRBJ2-2,TRBD2,TRBV11-3,20
CASSEPEGGARDTQYF,TGTGCCAGCAGCGAGCCAGAAGGGGGCGCGAGGGATACGCAGTATTTT,NA,TRBJ2-3,TRBD1,TRBV5-5,16